This T cell receptor (beta chain) was retrieved from a study of T-cell reconstitution after alpha-beta-depleted transplantation in children. Germline V gene lookup returns CDR1 SGDLS and CDR2 YYNGEE. Trimming removed 3 bases at V and 5 bases at J, with 15 bases between. The CDR3 runs to 15 residues. The TCRbeta library was prepared with unique molecular identifiers. One entry per CDR3 protein results from TCRdb running MiXCR on the PCR reads. The sample holds about 420,000 distinct CDR3 sequences; approximately 11% are singletons and the top ten take about 5%. This sequence originates from a human donor who donated a stem cell graft to a child with acute myeloid leukemia. The rearrangement uses TRBV9 and TRBJ2-1; TRBD2 is a possible D gene (6 bases). Sample: PBMCs from the stem cell graft donor, taken from the stem cell graft. The CDR3 protein is CASSEGTWAHNEQFF. Here the CDR3 DNA reads TGTGCCAGCAGCGAGGGGACTTGGGCCCACAATGAGCAGTTCTTC.